The 26 T cell receptor beta chains presented below share a single source sample, sequenced in a study of T cells after yellow fever vaccination. MiXCR, run by TCRdb on the 5' RACE reads, gives a single entry per CDR3 protein. The data contain a few hundred thousand distinct CDR3 sequences, approximately 3% of them singletons. The sequences come from CD4+ T cells sorted from PBMCs, collected 10 days after the yellow fever booster vaccination. These receptors originate from a man between 18 and 29 years old who received the YFV17D yellow fever vaccine.

Ten or more counts support this clonotype. The V and J genes are TRBV5-6 and TRBJ2-2, with D hard to call. V gave up 0 bases and J gave up 2 bases, with 11 bases separating them. The CDR3 extends over 16 amino acids. Germline V gene data show CDR1 as SGHDT and CDR2 as YYEEEE. CDR3 loop: CASSLGPPSNTGELFF. The CDR3 DNA reads as TGTGCCAGCAGCTTGGGTCCCCCCAGCAACACCGGGGAGCTGTTTTTT.

Many counts were recorded for this clonotype. CDR3 amino acids: CASSPRDSNQPQHF. Written as DNA, the CDR3 is TGTGCCAGCAGTCCCAGGGATAGCAATCAGCCCCAGCATTTT. The V call is TRBV12-3 or TRBV12-4, the J call TRBJ1-5, with a possible D match to TRBD1 (5 bases). The CDR3 length is 14 residues. V dropped 5 bases and J dropped 0 bases, with 8 bases sitting between them.

The chain employs TRBV27 and TRBJ1-2, with 8 bases fitting TRBD1. V lost 5 bases, J lost 4 bases, and 9 bases stayed unmatched. Germline CDR1 reads MNHEY; CDR2 reads SMNVEV (reference sequence). CDR3 length equals 15 residues. The CDR3 reads CASSLGQGRGYGYTF. DNA for the CDR3: TGTGCCAGCAGTCTAGGACAGGGTCGCGGCTATGGCTACACCTTC.

This clonotype was seen more than once but under ten times. The CDR3 sequence: CSARGANTQYF. CDR3 DNA sequence: TGCAGTGCTAGGGGGGCAAATACGCAGTATTTT. The chain uses TRBV20-1 and TRBJ2-3; weak D call: TRBD1 (6 bases). V dropped 3 bases and J dropped 7 bases, with 8 bases sitting between them. The CDR3 loop spans 11 amino acids. Germline V gives CDR1 DFQATT, CDR2 SNEGSKA (reference sequence).

The sample holds a few counts of this clonotype. The chain combines TRBV6-6 with TRBJ2-4; D may match TRBD1 or TRBD2 (5 bases each). The germline CDR1 and CDR2 sequences are MNHNY and SVGAGI (reference sequence). V shed 2 bases and J shed 6 bases, with 14 bases lying between them. The length of the CDR3 is 15 residues. CDR3 sequence reads: CASSYTDRGRNIQYF. As DNA, the CDR3 is TGTGCCAGCAGTTACACCGACAGAGGGCGAAACATTCAGTACTTC.

This clonotype was counted at least ten times. The rearrangement links TRBV7-2 to TRBJ1-5; 7 bases align to TRBD1. The V and J ends lost 3 bases and 7 bases, in that order; junction bases with no gene match: 9. This CDR3 region has 15 residues. Germline V CDR1 and CDR2: SGHTA, FQGNSA. The CDR3 region has the DNA TGTGCCAGCAGCTTGCAATACAGGGGTGGACAGCCCCAGCATTTT. As protein: CASSLQYRGGQPQHF.

In this sample, this clonotype turned up a few times. The J gene is TRBJ1-2, the V gene TRBV7-2; maybe TRBD1 (5 bases). Trimming left V 1 base short and J 4 bases short, with 10 bases between. The CDR3 has 14 residues. Germline assignment: CDR1 SGHTA and CDR2 FQGNSA. The CDR3 nucleotides read TGTGCCAGCAGCTTAGGAGGGGTGGTCTATGGCTACACCTTC. This codes for CASSLGGVVYGYTF.

This clonotype was counted ten times or more. The chain links TRBV5-1 to TRBJ2-5; D remains ambiguous. The CDR3 runs 13 residues. V shed 2 bases and J shed 5 bases, with 10 bases lying between them. The germline V gene encodes CDR1 SGHRS and CDR2 YFSETQ. In nucleotides, the CDR3 is TGCGCCAGCAGCTTCATCCCTCTTGAGACCCAGTACTTC. It translates to CASSFIPLETQYF.

The chain recombines TRBV12-3 or TRBV12-4 with TRBJ2-7; the D call may be TRBD1 or TRBD2 (5 bases each). This CDR3 has 12 residues. V was trimmed by 3 bases and J by 6 bases, leaving 9 bases between them. The CDR3 loop is CASSFGAGEQYV. The CDR3 DNA follows: TGTGCCAGCAGTTTCGGGGCAGGCGAGCAGTACGTC.

This clonotype was seen at least ten times. The chain carries TRBV7-3 and TRBJ1-2, with D possibly matching TRBD1 (5 bases). The CDR3 consists of 13 residues. The germline V and J ends were trimmed by 2 bases and 8 bases, with 12 bases remaining between them. The V gene's germline CDR1 is SGHTA and CDR2 FQGTGA. The CDR3 DNA is TGTGCCAGCAGCTTAGCGTATGGGGACGGCTACACCTTC. Translated: CASSLAYGDGYTF.

This clonotype was counted many times. The chain carries TRBV9 and TRBJ2-1, with TRBD2 matching 8 bases. This CDR3 is 16 amino acids long. Germline V CDR1 and CDR2: SGDLS, YYNGEE. Germline trimming cut 3 bases from V and 3 bases from J; bases unmatched to any gene: 8. The CDR3 coding sequence is TGTGCCAGCAGCGCCAGAGGACGGGGGGGCTACAATGAGCAGTTCTTC. Its protein is CASSARGRGGYNEQFF.

This clonotype was recorded at least ten times. The chain links TRBV18 to TRBJ1-2, with D possibly being TRBD1 (5 bases). The germline V gene has CDR1 KGHSH and CDR2 LQKENI. The CDR3 has 13 amino acids. The V end was cut by 3 bases, the J end by 3 bases, with 8 bases between. The CDR3 loop reads CASSPDSYYGYTF. In DNA, the CDR3 is TGTGCCAGCTCACCCGACAGCTACTATGGCTACACCTTC.

This clonotype has ten or more counts. V usage is TRBV12-3 or TRBV12-4 and J usage is TRBJ2-3, with TRBD2 matching 10 bases. The CDR3 contains 15 residues. V dropped 8 bases and J dropped 1; count of bases not matched to a gene: 6. CDR3 loop: CASRQLAGGTDTQYF. CDR3 coding DNA: TGTGCCAGCCGTCAGCTAGCGGGGGGCACAGATACGCAGTATTTT.

Ten or more counts support this clonotype. V usage is TRBV14 and J usage is TRBJ2-5; D is uncertain. Germline CDR1 reads SGHDN; CDR2 reads FVKESK. V was cut by 0 bases and J by 4 bases, with 6 bases left in between. The CDR3 totals 13 residues. The CDR3 coding sequence is TGTGCCAGCAGCCAAGATTGGGGAGAGACCCAGTACTTC. It specifies CASSQDWGETQYF. The complete variable domain, with remaining parts taken from reference TRBV14 and TRBJ2-5, reads EAGVTQFPSHSVIEKGQTVTLRCDPISGHDNLYWYRRVMGKEIKFLLHFVKESKQDESGMPNNRFLAERTGGTYSTLKVQPAELEDSGVYFCASSQDWGETQYFGPGTRLLVL.

This clonotype was detected ten times or more. The rearrangement links TRBV24-1 to TRBJ2-1; no definite D call. The CDR3 contains 15 residues. Trimming took 7 bases from V and 1 from J, leaving 13 bases between them. The germline gives CDR1 KGHDR, CDR2 SFDVKD. The CDR3 reads CATRSTPPSYNEQFF. The CDR3 DNA follows: TGTGCCACCAGGAGCACACCCCCTTCCTACAATGAGCAGTTCTTC.

This clonotype was seen repeatedly, ten times or more. The chain links TRBV24-1 to TRBJ2-5; TRBD1 is a possible D gene (6 bases). Trimming stripped 4 bases from V and 5 bases from J, with 13 bases between. The length of the CDR3 is 14 residues. Germline V CDR1 and CDR2: KGHDR, SFDVKD. CDR3 loop: CATSDPGVAETQYF. DNA for the CDR3: TGTGCCACCAGTGACCCAGGGGTTGCGGAGACCCAGTACTTC.

A few counts support this clonotype. The genes are TRBV7-3 and TRBJ2-6; D perhaps matches TRBD2 (6 bases). The CDR3 extends over 14 amino acids. Germline CDR1 reads SGHTA; CDR2 reads FQGTGA. The V and J ends lost 5 bases and 12 bases respectively, with 17 bases between them. DNA of the CDR3: TGTGCCAGCAGCCCTACGTCGGGGGTAGGCGTCCTGACTTTC. Protein: CASSPTSGVGVLTF.

This clonotype has ten or more counts. This chain connects TRBV5-1 to TRBJ2-1, with TRBD1 identical over 9 bases. The CDR3 contains 13 residues. V was pared by 6 bases and J by 5 bases, with 3 bases of the junction left unmatched. Looked up from germline, CDR1 is SGHRS and CDR2 is YFSETQ. In DNA form, the CDR3 reads TGCGCCAGCACCCGGACAGGGGACAATGAGCAGTTCTTC. Amino acids: CASTRTGDNEQFF.

This clonotype was counted at least ten times. The gene calls are TRBV30 and TRBJ2-7, with 8 bases that match TRBD1. The germline V gene encodes CDR1 GTSNPN and CDR2 SVGIG (reference sequence). The CDR3 is made up of 15 amino acids. The ends lost 0 bases at V and 2 bases at J; junction bases unmatched: 6. The CDR3 sequence is CAWSVGTGVPYEQYF. CDR3 in DNA: TGTGCCTGGAGTGTAGGGACAGGAGTACCCTACGAGCAGTACTTC. The full variable domain, completed using reference TRBV30 and TRBJ2-7, is SQTIHQWPATLVQPVGSPLSLECTVEGTSNPNLYWYRQAAGRGLQLLFYSVGIGQISSEVPQNLSASRPQDRQFILSSKKLLLSDSGFYLCAWSVGTGVPYEQYFGPGTRLTVT.

This clonotype was seen repeatedly, ten times or more. One junction end disagrees with the germline gene, perhaps due to a read error. This chain uses TRBV7-7 with TRBJ2-5; 12 bases align to TRBD2. The length of the CDR3 is 15 residues. Germline V gene sequence: CDR1 SSHAT, CDR2 FNYEAQ (reference sequence). The CDR3 DNA follows: TGTGCTAGCAGCTTACTAGCGGGGGGCCAAGAGACCCAGTACTTC. Translation gives CASSLLAGGQETQYF. Full variable domain (rest looked up from reference TRBV7-7 and TRBJ2-5): GAGVSQSPRYKVTKRGQDVTLRCDPISSHATLYWYQQALGQGPEFLTYFNYEAQPDKSGLPSDRFSAERPEGSISTLTIQRTEQRDSAMYRCASSLLAGGQETQYFGPGTRLLVL.

V gene TRBV5-4 combines with J gene TRBJ1-2; 7 bases align to TRBD1. The CDR3 is made up of 15 amino acids. The trim removed 0 bases at V and 3 bases at J, leaving 5 bases unmatched. Looked up from germline, CDR1 is SGHNT and CDR2 is YYREEE (reference sequence). The CDR3 sequence is CASSLGDREDYGYTF. In nucleotides, the CDR3 is TGTGCCAGCAGCTTGGGAGACAGGGAGGACTATGGCTACACCTTC.

This clonotype was counted ten times or more. The chain is built from TRBV5-1 and TRBJ2-5; weak D call: TRBD2 (6 bases). The V end was cut by 9 bases, the J end by 4 bases, with 13 bases between. The CDR3 is 12 residues long. The germline V gene has CDR1 SGHRS and CDR2 YFSETQ. The CDR3 bases are TGCGCCACGGGGGATTTGGGAGAGACCCAGTACTTC. Translation gives CATGDLGETQYF.

This clonotype showed up just a few times. J is TRBJ2-5 and V is TRBV4-1, with TRBD1 matching 9 bases. The trim removed 7 bases at V and 5 bases at J, leaving 8 bases unmatched. This CDR3 has 14 residues. In germline, CDR1 is MGHRA, CDR2 YSYEKL. This chain's CDR3 is CASTLLQGAETQYF. The CDR3 nucleotides read TGCGCCAGCACTCTCCTACAGGGGGCCGAGACCCAGTACTTC.

This clonotype was recorded a few times. This chain joins TRBV12-3 or TRBV12-4 and TRBJ1-1; weak D call: TRBD1 (5 bases). Trimming removed 2 bases at V and 6 bases at J, with 10 bases between. This CDR3 contains 13 residues. The chain's CDR3 is CASSLIRDAEAFF. DNA for the CDR3: TGTGCCAGCAGTTTAATCAGGGACGCTGAAGCTTTCTTT.

This clonotype was counted many times. J is TRBJ1-1 and V is TRBV6-5; D unclear. Deletions cut 2 bases from V and 1 base from J, with 2 bases between. Germline CDR1 reads MNHEY; CDR2 reads SVGAGI. The CDR3 is 12 amino acids. In DNA, the CDR3 is TGTGCCAGCAGTTACCAGAACACTGAAGCTTTCTTT. Amino acids: CASSYQNTEAFF.

V and J are TRBV6-6 and TRBJ1-2; 12 bases are a match to TRBD1. This CDR3 spans 15 amino acids. The V gene end was trimmed by 5 bases and the J gene end by 4 bases; junction bases not matched to a gene: 5. Germline assignment: CDR1 MNHNY and CDR2 SVGAGI (reference sequence). The CDR3 region has the DNA TGTGCCAGCAGTGCAGGGACAGGGGGCATCTATGGCTACACCTTC. Its protein product is CASSAGTGGIYGYTF.